One and the same sample provided the 18 T cell receptor beta chains below, sequenced in a study of CD8 T cells in Susac syndrome. Reverse transcription used about 0.45 to 1 ug RNA and random hexamers. TCRdb re-derived calls from the immunoSEQ multiplex PCR reads in MiXCR, one entry per CDR3 protein. Counted here are about 180,000 distinct CDR3 sequences, about 93% occurring once; the ten biggest clones make up 0.099%. Sequences were obtained from CD4+ T cells from PBMCs. These receptors originate from a human donor with Susac syndrome.

V gene TRBV12-5 combines with J gene TRBJ1-2, with D possibly TRBD1 on 5 matching bases. The CDR3 has 13 amino acids. Germline-derived CDR1 and CDR2 are LGHNT and FRNRAP. V dropped 9 bases and J dropped 4 bases, with 15 bases sitting between them. CDR3: CASSLTGIYGYTF. CDR3 sequence (DNA): TGTGCTAGCTCCCTTACAGGCATCTATGGCTACACCTTC.

This chain uses TRBV6-6 with TRBJ1-6, with D possibly matching TRBD1 (5 bases). V lost 0 bases to trimming and J lost 8 bases, with 11 bases between them. The V gene's germline CDR1 is MNHNY and CDR2 SVGAGI (reference sequence). The CDR3 runs 15 residues. The CDR3 nucleotides are TGTGCCAGCAGTTACTCTAGATTGGGGGATTCACCCCTCCACTTT. Translating gives CASSYSRLGDSPLHF.

The chain is built from TRBV7-6 and TRBJ1-5; TRBD1 is a possible D gene (6 bases). The CDR3 totals 14 residues. V was shortened by 5 bases and J by 6 bases, with 14 bases between the two germline ends. CDR1 and CDR2 (germline): SGHVS, FNYEAQ. CDR3 DNA sequence: TGTGCCAGCAGCCCGGGGAGGGGGATTCAGCCCCAGCATTTT. This codes for CASSPGRGIQPQHF.

This clonotype was counted a single time. CDR3 bases: TGTGCCAGCAGTTTAAGCGGCGGGGGGGCCGGAGAGCAGTACTTC. As protein: CASSLSGGGAGEQYF. The rearrangement uses TRBV27 and TRBJ2-7, with 9 bases lining up with TRBD2. Germline CDR1 reads MNHEY; CDR2 reads SMNVEV (reference sequence). V dropped 2 bases and J dropped 7; count of bases not matched to a gene: 9. CDR3 length: 15 residues.

CDR3 coding DNA: TGTGCCAGCAGCCATTTAGCGGGATCCTACGAGCAGTACTTC. This gives the protein CASSHLAGSYEQYF. The chain is built from TRBV3-1 and TRBJ2-7; 8 nucleotides match TRBD2. J was trimmed by 1 base and V by 3 bases; bases with no gene match: 2. The V gene's germline CDR1 is LGHDT and CDR2 YNNKEL (reference sequence). The CDR3 is 14 residues long.

This clonotype was seen once. The chain carries TRBV20-1 and TRBJ2-1; D is unresolved. Trimming left V 3 bases short and J 0 bases short, with 9 bases between. Per germline, CDR1 DFQATT and CDR2 SNEGSKA (reference sequence). The CDR3 runs 14 residues. The CDR3, as DNA: TGCAGTGCTAGTAAGGCGGTCTCCTACAATGAGCAGTTCTTC. It yields the protein CSASKAVSYNEQFF.

The J gene is TRBJ2-7, the V gene TRBV20-1; TRBD2 is a possible D gene (6 bases). In germline, CDR1 is DFQATT, CDR2 SNEGSKA (reference sequence). V was shortened by 0 bases and J by 3 bases, with 12 bases between the two germline ends. The length of the CDR3 is 14 residues. In nucleotides, the CDR3 is TGCAGTGCTAGAGAAGGCGGGAAGATCTACGAGCAGTACTTC. Translation: CSAREGGKIYEQYF.

V is TRBV29-1 and J is TRBJ2-3; 10 bases fit TRBD1. The junction had 4 bases not matched to a gene; V was cut back by 5 bases and J by 5 bases. Germline V gene data show CDR1 as SQVTM and CDR2 as ANQGSEA. This CDR3 has 13 residues. The CDR3 is CSVRTGGRDTQYF. In DNA, the CDR3 is TGCAGCGTTAGGACAGGGGGTAGAGATACGCAGTATTTT.

This chain links TRBV5-1 with TRBJ1-1, with D uncertain. This CDR3 has 13 amino acids. Per germline, CDR1 SGHRS and CDR2 YFSETQ. V was shortened by 5 bases and J by 2 bases, with 10 bases between the two germline ends. CDR3 protein: CASRQRDNTEAFF. CDR3 DNA sequence: TGCGCCAGCAGACAAAGGGATAACACTGAAGCTTTCTTT.

The chain uses TRBV4-2 and TRBJ2-1; 9 nucleotides agree with TRBD2. Trimming removed 1 base from V and 3 bases from J; junction bases left unmatched: 7. CDR3 length equals 17 residues. Germline V lookup: CDR1 LGHNA, CDR2 YNFKEQ. CDR3 sequence reads: CASSQATRRGGYNEQFF. CDR3 bases: TGTGCCAGCAGCCAAGCAACTCGGCGGGGGGGCTACAATGAGCAGTTCTTC.

The V and J genes are TRBV28 and TRBJ2-7; 7 nucleotides match TRBD2. Germline lookup yields CDR1 MDHEN and CDR2 SYDVKM. V shed 5 bases, J shed 0 bases, and the junction held 7 bases outside the gene matches. CDR3 length equals 15 residues. The CDR3 DNA sequence: TGTGCCAGCAGTCCTCCCGGACTAGTCTCCTACGAGCAGTACTTC. Its protein product is CASSPPGLVSYEQYF.

This chain joins TRBV15 and TRBJ2-3; D is ambiguous. Germline values: CDR1 LNHNV, CDR2 YYDKDF (reference sequence). The CDR3 loop spans 13 amino acids. Trimming left V 3 bases short and J 2 bases short, with 6 bases between. The CDR3 spells CATSRGSTDTQYF. The CDR3 bases are TGTGCCACCAGCAGGGGGTCCACAGATACGCAGTATTTT.

The chain employs TRBV29-1 and TRBJ2-7, with a possible D match to TRBD2 (5 bases). CDR3 length equals 11 residues. V lost 2 bases and J lost 6, with 8 bases in between. Germline-derived CDR1 and CDR2 are SQVTM and ANQGSEA. The CDR3 DNA follows: TGCAGCGTTGAATCGGGGTTCGAGCAGTACTTC. Protein sequence: CSVESGFEQYF.

The rearrangement joins TRBV7-2 to TRBJ1-1; D uncertain. Germline values: CDR1 SGHTA, CDR2 FQGNSA. CDR3 length: 14 amino acids. V was trimmed by 4 bases and J by 4 bases, leaving 13 bases between them. CDR3 in amino acids: CASSYEPFGTEAFF. The CDR3 DNA sequence: TGTGCCAGCAGCTACGAGCCGTTCGGCACTGAAGCTTTCTTT.

The CDR3: CASSYRRATNEKLFF. The CDR3 coding sequence is TGTGCCAGCAGTTATAGGCGGGCAACTAATGAAAAACTGTTTTTT. The rearrangement joins TRBV28 to TRBJ1-4; no reliable D call. The V gene's germline CDR1 is MDHEN and CDR2 SYDVKM. CDR3 length: 15 amino acids. Trimming left V 4 bases short and J 0 bases short, with 9 bases between.

V is TRBV5-1 and J is TRBJ1-1; TRBD1 is a possible D gene (6 bases). V lost 0 bases and J 1 base, leaving 13 bases between the germline ends. The CDR3 is 16 amino acids. Germline V gene lookup returns CDR1 SGHRS and CDR2 YFSETQ. CDR3 nucleotide sequence: TGCGCCAGCAGCTTGGGTCTCCGGACAGAGAACACTGAAGCTTTCTTT. Translation: CASSLGLRTENTEAFF.

The V gene is TRBV20-1, the J gene TRBJ2-1; 15 nucleotides agree with TRBD2. Germline V gives CDR1 DFQATT, CDR2 SNEGSKA (reference sequence). V lost 0 bases to trimming and J lost 2 bases; unmatched junction nucleotides: 5. The length of the CDR3 is 18 residues. In nucleotides, the CDR3 is TGCAGTGCTAGAGATCCGGGACTAGCGGGGGGTACCTACAATGAGCAGTTCTTC. The encoded protein is CSARDPGLAGGTYNEQFF.

This clonotype was recorded once. The chain links TRBV6-6 to TRBJ2-5, with TRBD2 matching over 7 bases. The CDR3 totals 16 residues. V lost 6 bases, J lost 4 bases, and 14 bases stayed unmatched. Germline CDR1 MNHNY, CDR2 SVGAGI (reference sequence). DNA for the CDR3: TGTGCCAGCAGCTCATATTCGGCTAGCGGCCTAGAGACCCAGTACTTC. Protein: CASSSYSASGLETQYF.